Below are 8 T cell receptor beta chains sequenced from a single sample in a study of cytomegalovirus exposure and HLA in healthy donors. Primers included in the PCR were 60 Vbeta and 13 Jbeta primers. Generated by immunoSEQ multiplex PCR, the TCRdb table keeps only in-frame clones and is missing some. Found here are about 190,000 clones, roughly 84% of them singletons; the top ten hold around 0.25%. Material: PBMCs. All receptors come from a boy younger than 18 in good health and CMV-seronegative.

The rearrangement links TRBV5-1 to TRBJ2-7; 9 nucleotides match TRBD1. The CDR3 runs 13 residues. The germline V gene has CDR1 SGHRS and CDR2 YFSETQ. Unmatched junction bases numbered 4, after V lost 5 bases and J lost 4 bases. CDR3 in DNA: TGCGCCAGCAGGGGGACAGGGAGGTACGAGCAGTACTTC. Translating gives CASRGTGRYEQYF.

The chain has TRBV5-1 and TRBJ2-7; D uncertain. Germline V gene sequence: CDR1 SGHRS, CDR2 YFSETQ. V lost 3 bases, J lost 5 bases, and 9 bases lay in between. The CDR3 consists of 12 residues. CDR3 coding DNA: TGCGCCAGCAGCTCTGGAGCTCACGAGCAGTACTTC. Translating gives CASSSGAHEQYF.

The V gene is TRBV19, the J gene TRBJ1-5; 7 bases are a match to TRBD1. The CDR3 has 15 residues. Germline-derived CDR1 and CDR2 are LNHDA and SQIVND (reference sequence). V shed 4 bases, J shed 0 bases, and the junction held 3 bases outside the gene matches. CDR3 DNA: TGTGCCAGTAGTAAGGGACAGAATAGCAATCAGCCCCAGCATTTT. Translation gives CASSKGQNSNQPQHF.

Concerning this clone: Other DNA sequences within the sample encode an identical CDR3. The rearrangement links TRBV18 to TRBJ2-3, with a possible D match to TRBD2 (6 bases). The CDR3 is 12 residues long. Germline loops: CDR1 KGHSH, CDR2 LQKENI. Trimming removed 3 bases from V and 5 bases from J, with 6 bases in between. CDR3 bases: TGTGCCAGCTCACCTAGCGGAGATACGCAGTATTTT. As protein: CASSPSGDTQYF.

The chain employs TRBV6-1 and TRBJ1-3; possibly TRBD1 for D (5 bases). The CDR3 totals 13 residues. CDR1 and CDR2 (germline): MNHNS, SASEGT. Between the trimmed V and J ends, which lost 5 bases and 7 bases, there was a span of 12 bases. The CDR3 DNA reads TGTGCCAGCAGTCTAGGGGCTGAGAACACCATATATTTT. It encodes CASSLGAENTIYF.

V gene TRBV13 combines with J gene TRBJ1-6, with D possibly TRBD1 on 5 matching bases. CDR3 size: 13 residues. V lost 4 bases to trimming and J lost 9 bases, with 10 bases between them. CDR1 is PRHDT, CDR2 FYEKMQ, per germline (reference sequence). CDR3 loop: CASSYSGGSPLHF. The CDR3 nucleotides read TGTGCCAGCAGCTATTCGGGGGGTTCACCCCTCCACTTT.

The genes are TRBV7-9 and TRBJ2-7; D is possibly TRBD1 (7 bases). This CDR3 contains 14 residues. From germline, CDR1 is SEHNR and CDR2 FQNEAQ (reference sequence). The V end lost 5 bases, the J end lost 6 bases, and 17 bases lay between the germline ends. The CDR3 DNA follows: TGTGCCAGCAGCGCGGGACAGATCGCGGTCGAGCAGTACTTC. It translates to CASSAGQIAVEQYF.

This clone was recorded a few times. The rearrangement uses TRBV11-2 and TRBJ2-6; 9 positions match TRBD1. Germline V CDR1 and CDR2: SGHAT, FQNNGV. The V segment lost 7 bases and the J segment 3 bases; nucleotides outside the gene matches: 7. The CDR3 is 16 amino acids. The DNA for the CDR3 is TGTGCCAGCATCCTACAGGGGGCGGGTGGGGCCAACGTCCTGACTTTC. Its protein is CASILQGAGGANVLTF. Complete variable domain (other parts from reference TRBV11-2 and TRBJ2-6): EAGVAQSPRYKIIEKRQSVAFWCNPISGHATLYWYQQILGQGPKLLIQFQNNGVVDDSQLPKDRFSAERLKGVDSTLKIQPAKLEDSAVYLCASILQGAGGANVLTFGAGSRLTVL.